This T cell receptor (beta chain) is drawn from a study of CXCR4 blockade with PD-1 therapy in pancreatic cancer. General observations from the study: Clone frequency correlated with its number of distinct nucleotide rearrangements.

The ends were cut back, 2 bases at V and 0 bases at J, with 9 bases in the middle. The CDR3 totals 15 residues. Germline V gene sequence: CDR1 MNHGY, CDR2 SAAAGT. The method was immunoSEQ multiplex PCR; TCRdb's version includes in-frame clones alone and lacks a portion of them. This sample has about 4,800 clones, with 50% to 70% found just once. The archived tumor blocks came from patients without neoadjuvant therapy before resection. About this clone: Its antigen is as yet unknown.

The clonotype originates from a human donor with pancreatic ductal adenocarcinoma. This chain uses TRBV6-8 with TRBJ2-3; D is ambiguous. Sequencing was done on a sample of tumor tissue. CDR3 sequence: CASSYGSYSTDTQYF. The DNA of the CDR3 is TGTGCCAGCAGTTACGGGTCCTATAGCACAGATACGCAGTATTTT.